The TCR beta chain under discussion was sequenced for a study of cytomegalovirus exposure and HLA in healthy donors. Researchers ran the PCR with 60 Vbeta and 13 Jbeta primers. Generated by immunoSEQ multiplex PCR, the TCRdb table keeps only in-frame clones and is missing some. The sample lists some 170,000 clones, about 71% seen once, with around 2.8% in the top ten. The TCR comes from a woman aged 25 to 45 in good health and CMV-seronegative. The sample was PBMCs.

The CDR3 DNA reads TGCGCCAGCAGCGTGGGACAGGGGCTCACCTACGAGCAGTACTTC. Its protein product is CASSVGQGLTYEQYF. The V call is TRBV5-1, the J call TRBJ2-7; the match to TRBD1 covers 10 bases. The CDR3 runs 15 residues. V shed 4 bases and J 2 bases; nucleotides not matched to a gene: 6. Germline V gives CDR1 SGHRS, CDR2 YFSETQ.